These 8 T cell receptor beta chains came from one sample sequenced in a study of blood T cell repertoires in COVID-19. Some clones are missing from TCRdb's copy, which holds only in-frame ones; the method was immunoSEQ multiplex PCR. The table lists fewer than 200,000 clones, approximately 90% of them singletons. The sample taken for sequencing was peripheral blood. The source is a man aged 45-60 years with acute or convalescent COVID-19.

J is TRBJ1-2 and V is TRBV2; TRBD1 matches 10 bases. The germline V gene encodes CDR1 SNHLY and CDR2 FYNNEI. Trimming at V came to 6 bases and at J to 4 bases, leaving 8 bases not matched to a gene. This CDR3 region has 15 residues. CDR3 loop: CASRSDRGLGYGYTF. CDR3 bases: TGTGCCAGCAGATCTGACAGGGGGCTCGGCTATGGCTACACCTTC.

The chain is built from TRBV5-1 and TRBJ2-5, with 7 nucleotides matching TRBD1. The CDR3 length is 15 residues. V was pared by 5 bases and J by 3 bases, with 10 bases of the junction left unmatched. Germline CDR1 reads SGHRS; CDR2 reads YFSETQ. CDR3 protein: CASRKTGMSEETQYF. CDR3 bases: TGCGCCAGCAGAAAGACAGGGATGAGCGAAGAGACCCAGTACTTC.

This clone appeared a single time. The chain carries TRBV2 and TRBJ1-6; TRBD1 is a possible D gene (5 bases). The CDR3 extends over 13 amino acids. V was cut by 7 bases and J by 7 bases, with 11 bases left in between. Per the germline V gene, CDR1 is SNHLY and CDR2 is FYNNEI. The CDR3 region is CASNVRANSPLHF. CDR3 DNA sequence: TGTGCCAGCAACGTCAGGGCAAATTCACCCCTCCACTTT.

CDR3 sequence: CASSGDPATNEKLFF. The CDR3 DNA reads as TGTGCCAGTTCAGGGGACCCCGCCACTAATGAAAAACTGTTTTTT. The genes are TRBV19 and TRBJ1-4; a possible D gene is TRBD1 (6 bases). V was trimmed by 8 bases and J by 2 bases, leaving 15 bases between them. CDR3 size: 15 residues. The germline V gene encodes CDR1 LNHDA and CDR2 SQIVND (reference sequence).

The chain combines TRBV7-6 with TRBJ2-5, with D hard to call. This CDR3 has 11 residues. Trimming pared 6 bases from V and 5 bases from J, leaving 7 bases between. Germline V gene data show CDR1 as SGHVS and CDR2 as FNYEAQ. CDR3 sequence: CASRSGETQYF. For the CDR3, the DNA is TGTGCCAGCAGGTCGGGTGAGACCCAGTACTTC.

The table lists this clone with a few counts. The gene calls are TRBV29-1 and TRBJ2-3; 7 nucleotides line up with TRBD2. In germline, CDR1 is SQVTM, CDR2 ANQGSEA. V lost 7 bases, J lost 2 bases, and 12 bases stayed unmatched. This CDR3 is 15 amino acids long. This CDR3 reads CSATKGLPNTDTQYF. The CDR3 region has the DNA TGCAGCGCAACTAAGGGACTACCGAACACAGATACGCAGTATTTT.

The chain recombines TRBV7-2 with TRBJ2-3, with 8 bases identical to TRBD2. The V gene's germline CDR1 is SGHTA and CDR2 FQGNSA. V was pared by 0 bases and J by 5 bases, with 16 bases of the junction left unmatched. The CDR3 runs 19 residues. As DNA, the CDR3 is TGTGCCAGCAGCTTAGCGCTTGGTCCTCGCGGGGGGACCCTAGATACGCAGTATTTT. Translated: CASSLALGPRGGTLDTQYF.

V usage is TRBV30 and J usage is TRBJ1-5; 7 bases agree with TRBD1. CDR1 and CDR2 (germline): GTSNPN, SVGIG (reference sequence). The CDR3 sequence is 14 residues long. The trim removed 0 bases at V and 3 bases at J, leaving 2 bases unmatched. The DNA of the CDR3 is TGTGCCTGGAGTGTCGGGACAGTCAATCAGCCCCAGCATTTT. Protein product: CAWSVGTVNQPQHF. Combining the CDR3 with reference TRBV30 and TRBJ1-5 gives the whole variable domain SQTIHQWPATLVQPVGSPLSLECTVEGTSNPNLYWYRQAAGRGLQLLFYSVGIGQISSEVPQNLSASRPQDRQFILSSKKLLLSDSGFYLCAWSVGTVNQPQHFGDGTRLSIL.